This is a list of T cell receptor beta chains from one sample in a study of metastatic and nonmetastatic thyroid tumors. With MiXCR, TCRdb called clones anew from the PCR reads. The sample carries about 12,000 clones, 9% to 13% recorded once. Material for sequencing was blood. These receptors originate from a female donor with papillary thyroid cancer or a benign thyroid nodule (not recorded which). Some clones in this sample may be carry-over from other donors' samples. The CDR3 runs from the conserved cysteine through the conserved F or W. A D gene is named only where the DNA matches it firmly. Clone size is shown for a subset of rows, as once, few, many or a class of expanded clone.

J: TRBJ2-1; V: TRBV7-2; size: many; D: .; CDR3: CASSSLTYEQFF; DNA: TGTGCCAGCAGCTCCCTAACCTATGAGCAGTTCTTC
J: TRBJ1-3; V: TRBV24-1; size: medium-sized; D: .; CDR3: CATSAGENTIYF; DNA: TGTGCCACCAGTGCTGGGGAAAACACCATATATTTT
J: TRBJ2-6; V: TRBV18; size: many; D: TRBD1; CDR3: CASSRQGAISGANVLTF; DNA: TGTGCCAGCTCCCGACAGGGGGCGATCTCTGGGGCCAACGTCCTGACTTTC
J: TRBJ2-2; V: TRBV27; size: many; D: TRBD2; CDR3: CASSSSSGRGELFF; DNA: TGTGCCAGCAGCTCCTCTAGCGGGAGAGGGGAGCTGTTTTTT
J: TRBJ2-7; V: TRBV27; size: once; D: TRBD2; CDR3: CARRLAGGEDQYF; DNA: TGTGCCCGCCGACTAGCGGGGGGGGAGGATCAGTACTTC
J: TRBJ2-1; V: TRBV6-2/TRBV6-3; size: few; D: TRBD2; CDR3: CASSYLAGLLRYNEQFF; DNA: TGTGCCAGCAGTTACCTAGCGGGACTACTCCGATACAATGAGCAGTTCTTC
J: TRBJ2-1; V: TRBV30; size: many; D: .; CDR3: CAWSVTRWYEQFF; DNA: TGTGCCTGGAGTGTCACTAGGTGGTATGAGCAGTTCTTC
J: TRBJ1-6; V: TRBV6-5; size: .; D: TRBD1; CDR3: CASSYSRQGDSPLHF; DNA: TGTGCCAGCAGTTACTCGAGGCAGGGGGATTCACCCCTCCACTTT
J: TRBJ1-5; V: TRBV20-1; size: many; D: TRBD1; CDR3: CSAERGDRGNSYQPQHF; DNA: TGCAGTGCAGAGCGTGGGGACAGGGGGAACTCATATCAGCCCCAGCATTTT
J: TRBJ1-2; V: TRBV6-1; size: medium-sized; D: .; CDR3: CASRYGRDNYGYTF; DNA: TGTGCCAGCAGATACGGCCGGGATAACTATGGCTACACCTTC
J: TRBJ1-1; V: TRBV28; size: .; D: .; CDR3: CASSLPGTSGGDTEAFF; DNA: TGTGCCAGCAGCCTCCCAGGGACTAGCGGGGGGGACACTGAAGCTTTCTTT
J: TRBJ1-5; V: TRBV12-3/TRBV12-4; size: medium-sized; D: .; CDR3: CASSLTVNQPQHF; DNA: TGTGCCAGCAGCCTGACCGTCAATCAGCCCCAGCATTTT
J: TRBJ1-5; V: TRBV20-1; size: many; D: TRBD1; CDR3: CSARGGQGTQPQHF; DNA: TGCAGTGCTAGAGGCGGACAGGGAACCCAGCCCCAGCATTTT
J: TRBJ2-5; V: TRBV3-1; size: many; D: TRBD2; CDR3: CASGKSGGSYQETQYF; DNA: TGTGCCAGCGGAAAAAGCGGGGGTTCGTACCAAGAGACCCAGTACTTC